The entry below describes one T cell receptor (beta chain). Measured with immunoSEQ multiplex PCR; TCRdb has only the in-frame clones, and not every one. This table has some 460,000 clones, roughly 87% appearing once. Ages ranged from about 18 to 89 years, with residence in about 23 US areas. Two negative PCRs, clearance, or symptom resolution were required of recovered Cohort 3 donors. These data originate in a study of blood T cell repertoires in COVID-19. Study summary: In each case, the material was cDNA or gDNA derived from T cells, B-cell-depleted T cells, or PBMCs.

Germline CDR1 reads MNHNY; CDR2 reads SVGAGI (reference sequence). The CDR3 runs to 18 residues. V was clipped by 5 bases and J by 6 bases; unmatched bases: 13. The rearrangement uses TRBV6-6 and TRBJ2-4; 13 bases match TRBD2. The sequence was collected from a woman between 18 and 29 years old who had recovered from COVID-19. The sequenced material came from PBMCs or T cells enriched from blood (not recorded which). The CDR3 nucleotides are TGTGCCAGCAGTCGCGGACTAGCGGGGGCGGGATTATCAAACATTCAGTACTTC. It specifies CASSRGLAGAGLSNIQYF.